The 18 T cell receptor beta chains below come from one sample, sequenced in a study of T cells in Graves' hyperthyroidism and ophthalmopathy. Amplification targeted TCR beta CDR3 regions from RNA transcripts. The HTBI primer set served for first-round RT-PCR of the TCR CDR3. TCRdb reanalysed the multiplex PCR reads using MiXCR and keeps one entry per CDR3 protein. The table lists about 660,000 distinct CDR3 sequences, 40% to 55% of them singletons. Sequenced: peripheral blood or thyroid tissue (not recorded which). These receptors came from an adult man with Graves' disease, either hyperthyroidism or ophthalmopathy (not recorded which).

The chain is built from TRBV7-6 and TRBJ1-4; TRBD1 might be the D (5 bases). The CDR3 is made up of 15 amino acids. Germline-derived CDR1 and CDR2 are SGHVS and FNYEAQ. Trimming cost V 3 bases and J 6 bases, with 14 bases left between them. In DNA form, the CDR3 reads TGTGCCAGCAGCTTCCGGGACGGACGGGATGAAAAACTGTTTTTT. This encodes CASSFRDGRDEKLFF.

The chain couples TRBV7-8 to TRBJ1-1; perhaps TRBD1 as D (5 bases). The V gene's germline CDR1 is SGHVS and CDR2 FQNEAQ. This CDR3 region has 15 residues. V gave up 3 bases and J gave up 4 bases, with 15 bases separating them. The CDR3 DNA reads as TGTGCCAGCAGCTTGCAGGGTTGGAGTGGCACTGAAGCTTTCTTT. It specifies CASSLQGWSGTEAFF.

Regarding this clonotype: This may be a read error, as it is one base from a much larger clone. The V gene is TRBV24-1, the J gene TRBJ1-5; D call uncertain. The CDR3 consists of 14 residues. From germline, CDR1 is KGHDR and CDR2 SFDVKD. V lost 7 bases and J lost 5, with 14 bases in between. CDR3 residues: CATRDTGRDQPQHF. DNA of the CDR3: TGTGCCACCAGAGACACCGGGAGGGATCAGCCCCAGCATTTT.

Concerning this clonotype: A much larger clonotype is one base distant, so this may be a read error. This chain links TRBV7-9 with TRBJ1-2, with 9 bases that match TRBD1. CDR3 size: 14 residues. Germline CDR1 SEHNR, CDR2 FQNEAQ (reference sequence). The CDR3 sequence is CASSEGQGGVGHTF. DNA of the CDR3: TGTGCCAGCAGCGAGGGACAGGGAGGTGTTGGCCACACCTTC. Using reference TRBV7-9 and TRBJ1-2 for the parts outside the CDR3, the full variable domain is DTGVSQNPRHKITKRGQNVTFRCDPISEHNRLYWYRQTLGQGPEFLTYFQNEAQLEKSRLLSDRFSAERPKGSFSTLEIQRTEQGDSAMYLCASSEGQGGVGHTFGSGTRLTVV.

In this sample, this clonotype turned up many times. This sequence joins TRBV10-3 and TRBJ1-5; 8 bases fit TRBD1. Germline CDR1 reads ENHRY; CDR2 reads SYGVKD. The CDR3 is made up of 16 amino acids. Trimming at V came to 2 bases and at J to 0 bases, leaving 3 bases not matched to a gene. The CDR3 DNA is TGTGCCATCAGTGAGACGGGACAGGTTAGCAATCAGCCCCAGCATTTT. It specifies CAISETGQVSNQPQHF.

The table lists this clonotype with a few counts. The germline gene is not matched at one end of the junction; a read error may be the cause. The V gene is TRBV24-1, the J gene TRBJ2-5; TRBD1 aligns across 9 bases. The CDR3 is 16 residues long. CDR1 and CDR2 from the germline V gene are KGHDR and SFDVKD. The CDR3 sequence: CASSYSPGQGRETQYF. The DNA for the CDR3 is TGTGCCAGCAGTTATTCCCCGGGACAGGGTCGGGAGACCCAGTACTTC.

V is TRBV20-1 and J is TRBJ1-1; D is uncertain. This CDR3 is 14 amino acids long. Per germline, CDR1 DFQATT and CDR2 SNEGSKA (reference sequence). Trimming removed 2 bases at V and 0 bases at J, with 10 bases between. CDR3 sequence reads: CSARTELVNTEAFF. CDR3 nucleotides: TGCAGTGCTAGAACAGAGCTAGTGAACACTGAAGCTTTCTTT.

Remarks on this clonotype: A read error may produce the germline difference seen at one junction end. The chain has TRBV5-1 and TRBJ2-3; 8 nucleotides agree with TRBD2. Germline CDR1 and CDR2: SGHRS and YFSETQ. This CDR3 region has 13 residues. The DNA for the CDR3 is TGTGCCAGCAGGGATGCGGGGGGAGATACGCAGTATTTT. Protein: CASRDAGGDTQYF.

The chain joins TRBV20-1 to TRBJ2-7; D is ambiguous. CDR3 length: 13 amino acids. V was trimmed by 1 base and J by 0 bases, leaving 7 bases between them. Germline-derived CDR1 and CDR2 are DFQATT and SNEGSKA (reference sequence). The DNA for the CDR3 is TGCAGTGCTAGAGGGGCCTCCTCCTACGAGCAGTACTTC. Translating it yields CSARGASSYEQYF.

V is TRBV6-2 or TRBV6-3 and J is TRBJ1-1; possible D gene TRBD1, 5 bases. V shed 6 bases and J shed 4 bases, with 15 bases lying between them. From germline, CDR1 is MNHEY and CDR2 SVGEGT. This CDR3 is 14 amino acids long. The CDR3 nucleotides are TGTGCCAGCAGCAGACAGTCCCAGGGCACTGAAGCTTTCTTT. Its protein is CASSRQSQGTEAFF.

Concerning this clonotype: This could be a read error, since a much larger clone is one nucleotide away. The rearrangement joins TRBV12-3 or TRBV12-4 to TRBJ1-5, with 7 bases that match TRBD1. There are 14 residues in the CDR3. The chain's CDR3 is CASRTDRVNEPQHF. In nucleotides, the CDR3 is TGTGCCAGCAGAACAGACAGGGTCAATGAGCCCCAGCATTTT.

This clonotype came up a few times. The gene calls are TRBV19 and TRBJ2-7, with a possible D match to TRBD2 (7 bases). Between the trimmed V and J ends, which lost 9 bases and 3 bases, there was a span of 18 bases. The CDR3 is 14 residues long. Germline CDR1 reads LNHDA; CDR2 reads SQIVND (reference sequence). CDR3 loop: CASGGGGINYEQYF. The DNA of the CDR3 is TGTGCCAGCGGTGGGGGGGGCATAAACTACGAGCAGTACTTC. Supplemented by reference TRBV19 and TRBJ2-7, the full variable domain reads DGGITQSPKYLFRKEGQNVTLSCEQNLNHDAMYWYRQDPGQGLRLIYYSQIVNDFQKGDIAEGYSVSREKKESFPLTVTSAQKNPTAFYLCASGGGGINYEQYFGPGTRLTVT.

This rearrangement joins TRBV7-2 to TRBJ1-2, with D possibly being TRBD1 (6 bases). There are 14 residues in the CDR3. Germline CDR1 reads SGHTA; CDR2 reads FQGNSA. V gave up 1 base and J gave up 7 bases, with 13 bases separating them. The CDR3 spells CASSLGGGFGGYTF. In DNA form, the CDR3 reads TGTGCCAGCAGCTTAGGGGGGGGCTTCGGTGGCTACACCTTC.

This clonotype has a handful of counts. V is TRBV20-1 and J is TRBJ2-7, with 8 bases matching TRBD1. CDR1 DFQATT and CDR2 SNEGSKA come from the germline V gene (reference sequence). Trimming took 4 bases from V and 1 from J; bases not matched to a gene: 9. This CDR3 contains 15 residues. The DNA of the CDR3 is TGCAGTGCTATCTCGTCGGGACAGGTTTCCTACGAGCAGTACTTC. As protein: CSAISSGQVSYEQYF.

A remark on this clonotype: A clone one base away is much larger, so this may be a read error. CDR3 in amino acids: CASSETGQINRPQHF. The DNA of the CDR3 is TGTGCCAGCAGTGAGACGGGACAGATCAATCGGCCCCAGCATTTT. This sequence joins TRBV7-9 and TRBJ1-5; TRBD1 matches at 7 bases. The CDR3 loop spans 15 amino acids. CDR1 SEHNR and CDR2 FQNEAQ come from the germline V gene (reference sequence).

The V call is TRBV9, the J call TRBJ2-5, with D possibly being TRBD2 (5 bases). The CDR3 is 16 amino acids. V lost 0 bases and J 2 bases, leaving 14 bases between the germline ends. Germline V lookup: CDR1 SGDLS, CDR2 YYNGEE. CDR3 residues: CASSVATRPGQETQYF. In DNA, the CDR3 is TGTGCCAGCAGCGTAGCTACAAGACCGGGACAAGAGACCCAGTACTTC. Full variable domain (outside the CDR3, taken from reference TRBV9 and TRBJ2-5): DSGVTQTPKHLITATGQRVTLRCSPRSGDLSVYWYQQSLDQGLQFLIQYYNGEERAKGNILERFSAQQFPDLHSELNLSSLELGDSALYFCASSVATRPGQETQYFGPGTRLLVL.

To note about this clonotype: Without the conserved terminal phenylalanine or tryptophan, this CDR3 likely stems from a read error. CDR3 DNA sequence: TGTGCCAGCAGTGACCTGACAGGGGGCTACTATGGCTACACCCTC. Protein: CASSDLTGGYYGYTL. The J gene is TRBJ1-2, the V gene TRBV2, with 10 bases identical to TRBD1. The CDR3 spans 15 residues. After removal of 3 bases from V and 3 bases from J, the junction contained 4 bases not matched to a gene. Germline lookup yields CDR1 SNHLY and CDR2 FYNNEI.

The V call is TRBV6-1, the J call TRBJ1-2; D is possibly TRBD1 (6 bases). Germline CDR1 and CDR2: MNHNS and SASEGT. V was clipped by 6 bases and J by 2 bases, with 13 bases between them. This CDR3 is 14 amino acids long. The CDR3 nucleotides read TGTGCCAGCAGCCAGGGACATTTGAACTATGGCTACACCTTC. It encodes CASSQGHLNYGYTF.